One sample yielded the 10 T cell receptor beta chains listed below, sequenced in a study of T-cell reconstitution after alpha-beta-depleted transplantation in children (TCRdb year 2016). Libraries were constructed by PCR. The listed sequencing device is Illumina HiSeq 2500. Molecular barcoding was employed in the preparation of TCR libraries, with unique molecular identifiers being used to normalize TCRbeta repertoire quantification. TCRdb's own reprocessing of the public reads used fastp at Q25 and MiXCR and kept productive beta chains. For every CDR3 protein sequence, its rows merge into one entry that carries the most common genes and DNA. In all, the sample holds around 52,000 distinct CDR3 sequences, and 5.5% to 7.5% of those were seen once. The ten largest clonotypes hold over 30% of the sample. The meaning of the sample's time point label: day 60 (about 2 months) after transplantation. Taken with the paper, the label for treatment or condition translates to: allogeneic hematopoietic cell transplantation with graft depleted of TCRalphabeta T cells and CD19 B cells.

The material sequenced was PBMCs, mostly from graft donor cells, taken 60 days after TCRalphabeta/CD19-depleted stem cell transplant. The origin of the receptors is a female patient aged 2-9 years who had a stem cell transplant for aplastic anemia, so the T cells may come from the graft donor.

This clonotype was seen repeatedly, ten times or more. The chain links TRBV10-3 to TRBJ1-6, with D possibly matching TRBD1 (5 bases). The CDR3 is made up of 14 amino acids. The germline V and J ends were trimmed by 5 bases and 6 bases, with 11 bases remaining between them. Germline CDR1 reads ENHRY; CDR2 reads SYGVKD. The chain's CDR3 is CAISRDPGNSPLHF. In nucleotides, the CDR3 is TGTGCCATCAGTCGGGACCCCGGTAATTCACCCCTCCACTTT.

In this sample, this clonotype turned up many times. This chain joins TRBV5-1 and TRBJ1-1; TRBD1 matches 7 bases. CDR1 and CDR2 from the germline V gene are SGHRS and YFSETQ. J lost 4 bases, V lost 3 bases, and 6 bases had no gene match. The CDR3 is 14 residues long. CDR3 in DNA: TGCGCCAGCAGCTCTCAGACAGGGCCCACTGAAGCTTTCTTT. Protein: CASSSQTGPTEAFF.

This clonotype appeared many times. The CDR3 nucleotides read TGTGCCACCAGCAGAGATTCCCCAAACCAAGAGACCCAGTACTTC. This sequence encodes CATSRDSPNQETQYF. The chain joins TRBV15 to TRBJ2-5; D remains ambiguous. This CDR3 has 15 amino acids. V dropped 0 bases and J dropped 0 bases, with 8 bases sitting between them. From germline, CDR1 is LNHNV and CDR2 YYDKDF (reference sequence).

V gene TRBV6-5 combines with J gene TRBJ2-2; 10 bases map to TRBD2. V gave up 8 bases and J gave up 1 base; unmatched junction bases: 4. There are 15 residues in the CDR3. Germline CDR1 MNHEY, CDR2 SVGAGI. The CDR3 DNA is TGTGCCAGCCAACGGACTAGCGGGAACACCGGGGAGCTGTTTTTT. It encodes CASQRTSGNTGELFF.

This clonotype was counted many times. V is TRBV7-9 and J is TRBJ2-3; 8 bases map to TRBD2. The CDR3 is 16 residues long. The junction had 7 bases not matched to a gene; V was cut back by 5 bases and J by 0 bases. Per the germline V gene, CDR1 is SEHNR and CDR2 is FQNEAQ (reference sequence). The CDR3 DNA reads TGTGCCAGCAGCCCCAAGACTAGCGTTAGCACAGATACGCAGTATTTT. Its translation is CASSPKTSVSTDTQYF. Looking up the rest from reference TRBV7-9 and TRBJ2-3 gives the full variable domain: DTGVSQNPRHKITKRGQNVTFRCDPISEHNRLYWYRQTLGQGPEFLTYFQNEAQLEKSRLLSDRFSAERPKGSFSTLEIQRTEQGDSAMYLCASSPKTSVSTDTQYFGPGTRLTVL.

At least ten counts were recorded for this clonotype. The V gene is TRBV3-1, the J gene TRBJ2-5, with D unresolved. The V and J ends lost 4 bases and 7 bases respectively, with 19 bases between them. There are 15 residues in the CDR3. In germline, CDR1 is LGHDT, CDR2 YNNKEL (reference sequence). The CDR3 bases are TGTGCCAGCAGCCTCTCGTCGGTTAGGGATGGGACCCAGTACTTC. This codes for CASSLSSVRDGTQYF.

As for this clonotype: This may come from a read error, since a much larger clone is one base off. This rearrangement joins TRBV5-1 to TRBJ2-1, with TRBD2 matching 13 bases. V was pared by 8 bases and J by 6 bases, with 5 bases of the junction left unmatched. Per germline, CDR1 SGHRS and CDR2 YFSETQ. There are 14 residues in the CDR3. CDR3 sequence reads: CASGLAGACNEQFF. CDR3 coding DNA: TGCGCCAGTGGACTAGCGGGAGCCTGCAATGAGCAGTTCTTC. Using reference TRBV5-1 and TRBJ2-1 for the parts outside the CDR3, the full variable domain is KAGVTQTPRYLIKTRGQQVTLSCSPISGHRSVSWYQQTPGQGLQFLFEYFSETQRNKGNFPGRFSGRQFSNSRSEMNVSTLELGDSALYLCASGLAGACNEQFFGPGTRLTVL.

This clonotype has at least ten counts. This chain connects TRBV9 to TRBJ1-2; D is ambiguous. V dropped 4 bases and J dropped 8 bases, with 12 bases sitting between them. This CDR3 is built from 12 residues. The V gene's germline CDR1 is SGDLS and CDR2 YYNGEE. The CDR3 sequence is CASSKTGNGYTF. The CDR3 nucleotides read TGTGCCAGCAGCAAGACGGGAAACGGCTACACCTTC.

This clonotype was observed a handful of times. CDR3 in amino acids: CASSRVYNEQFF. As DNA, the CDR3 is TGTGCCTCCTCGAGGGTTTACAATGAGCAGTTCTTC. The chain joins TRBV2 to TRBJ2-1; D might be TRBD2 (5 bases). The V end lost 11 bases, the J end lost 4 bases, and 12 bases lay between the germline ends. The germline CDR1 and CDR2 sequences are SNHLY and FYNNEI. The CDR3 extends over 12 amino acids.

This clonotype showed up many times. The V gene is TRBV14, the J gene TRBJ2-5, with D possibly TRBD2 on 6 matching bases. CDR3 length equals 13 residues. V was clipped by 0 bases and J by 6 bases, with 8 bases between them. CDR1 is SGHDN, CDR2 FVKESK, per germline. The CDR3 DNA sequence: TGTGCCAGCAGCCAAGATCTAGCGCAGACCCAGTACTTC. It specifies CASSQDLAQTQYF.